The clone carrying this T cell receptor beta chain was recorded at least ten times. Its specificity is unknown. The sample comes from a study of T-cell memory formation after mild COVID-19. General observations from the study: While clones contracting from day 15 to 85 were balanced between CD4 and CD8, later expanders leaned CD4+. CM and EM subsets held most contracting CD4+ clones; EMRA held CD8+ ones.

Sample barcodes and UMIs were carried by the TCR alpha and TCR beta cDNA libraries that 5'RACE generated with constant-segment primers. TCRdb called the 5' RACE reads again in MiXCR, with one record for every CDR3 protein. Of under 250,000 distinct CDR3 sequences in the sample, around 8.8% were seen once. Trimming removed 2 bases from V and 5 bases from J, with 8 bases in between. This CDR3 has 13 amino acids. In germline, CDR1 is SGHTA, CDR2 FQGNSA. The chain uses TRBV7-2 and TRBJ2-3; D unclear. The origin of this receptor is a man aged 18 to 30 who had mild COVID-19 (a few samples of this study predate the infection). Cell type and time point are not known. The sequencing sample was made of PBMCs or a T cell subset sorted from them (not recorded which). DNA for the CDR3: TGTGCCAGCAGCTTAAGTCTCGAAGATACGCAGTATTTT. Translated, it gives CASSLSLEDTQYF.